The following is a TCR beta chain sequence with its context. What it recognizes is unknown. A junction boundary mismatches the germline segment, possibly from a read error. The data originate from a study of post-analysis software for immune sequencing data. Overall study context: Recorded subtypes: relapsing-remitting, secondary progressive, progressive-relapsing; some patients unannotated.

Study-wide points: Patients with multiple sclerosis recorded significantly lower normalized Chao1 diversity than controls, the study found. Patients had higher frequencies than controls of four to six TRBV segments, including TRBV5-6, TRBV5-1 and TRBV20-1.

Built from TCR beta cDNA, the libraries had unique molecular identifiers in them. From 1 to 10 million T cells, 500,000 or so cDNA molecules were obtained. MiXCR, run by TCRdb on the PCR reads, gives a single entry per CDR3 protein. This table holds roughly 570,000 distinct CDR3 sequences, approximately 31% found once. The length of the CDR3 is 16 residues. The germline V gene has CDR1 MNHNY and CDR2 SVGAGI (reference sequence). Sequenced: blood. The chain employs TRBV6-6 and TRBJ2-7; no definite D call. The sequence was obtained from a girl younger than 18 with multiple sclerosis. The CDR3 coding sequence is TGTGCCAGCAGTTACAGGGCAGGAGCCCCTTCCTACGAGCAATACTTC. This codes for CASSYRAGAPSYEQYF.